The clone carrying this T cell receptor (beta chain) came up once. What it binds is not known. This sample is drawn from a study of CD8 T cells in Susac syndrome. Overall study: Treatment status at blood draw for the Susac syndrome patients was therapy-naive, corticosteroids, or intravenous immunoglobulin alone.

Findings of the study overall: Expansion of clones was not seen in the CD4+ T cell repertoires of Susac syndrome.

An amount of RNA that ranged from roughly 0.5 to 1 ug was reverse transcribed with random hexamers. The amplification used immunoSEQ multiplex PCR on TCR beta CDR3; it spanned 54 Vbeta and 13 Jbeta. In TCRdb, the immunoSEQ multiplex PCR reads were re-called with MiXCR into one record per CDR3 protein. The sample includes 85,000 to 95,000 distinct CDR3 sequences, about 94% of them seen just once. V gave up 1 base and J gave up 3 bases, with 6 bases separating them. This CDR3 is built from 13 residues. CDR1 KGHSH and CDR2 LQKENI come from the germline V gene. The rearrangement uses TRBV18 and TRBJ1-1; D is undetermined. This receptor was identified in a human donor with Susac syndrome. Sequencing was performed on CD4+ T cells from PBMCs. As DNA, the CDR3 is TGTGCCAGCTCACCACTTGGGGACACTGAAGCTTTCTTT. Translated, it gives CASSPLGDTEAFF.